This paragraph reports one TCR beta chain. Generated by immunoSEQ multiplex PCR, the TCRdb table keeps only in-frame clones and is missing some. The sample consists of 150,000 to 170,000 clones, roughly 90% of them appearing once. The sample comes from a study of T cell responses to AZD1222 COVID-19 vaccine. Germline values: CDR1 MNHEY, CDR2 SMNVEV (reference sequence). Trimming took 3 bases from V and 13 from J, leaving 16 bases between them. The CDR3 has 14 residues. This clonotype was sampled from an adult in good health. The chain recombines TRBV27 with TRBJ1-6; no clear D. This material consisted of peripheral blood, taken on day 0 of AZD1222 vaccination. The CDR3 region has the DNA TGTGCCAGCAGTTTCCTACCCGCGAGCCGCCCCCTCCACTTT. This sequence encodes CASSFLPASRPLHF.